Listed below are T cell receptor beta chains from one sample, sequenced in a study of T-cell memory formation after mild COVID-19. TCRdb ran MiXCR on the 5' RACE reads and lists one entry per CDR3 protein. The sample records a few hundred thousand distinct CDR3 sequences, around 19% being singletons. Sequencing used PBMCs or a T cell subset sorted from them (not recorded which). These TCRs come from a young man who had mild COVID-19 (a few samples of this study predate the infection). Cell type and time point are not known. CDR3s include the opening cysteine and the closing phenylalanine or tryptophan. A D gene is named only where the DNA matches it firmly. Clone size, where shown, is once, few, many, or a class for clones that have expanded.

cdr3_nt	cdr3_aa	v_call	d_call	j_call	clone_size
TGTGCCAGCTCACCGAAGGGACAGTCTAACACTGAAGCTTTCTTT	CASSPKGQSNTEAFF	TRBV18	TRBD1	TRBJ1-1	few
TGTGCCAGCACTAGAAGGACAGGCACCATGAACACCGGGGAGCTGTTTTTT	CASTRRTGTMNTGELFF	TRBV6-5	TRBD1	TRBJ2-2	few
TGTGCCAGCACCGACAGAACGACGGGCACAGATACGCAGTATTTT	CASTDRTTGTDTQYF	TRBV6-2/TRBV6-3	.	TRBJ2-3	.
TGTGCCAGCAGTAAGGGGACAGTGGGGGGAGAGACCCAGTACTTC	CASSKGTVGGETQYF	TRBV6-5	.	TRBJ2-5	many
TGTGCCAGCAGCCAGACAGGGGGGAACACCGGGGAGCTGTTTTTT	CASSQTGGNTGELFF	TRBV12-3/TRBV12-4	TRBD1	TRBJ2-2	.
TGTGCCAGTAGTATAGGGCGGGGCAATCAGCCCCAGCATTTT	CASSIGRGNQPQHF	TRBV19	.	TRBJ1-5	.
TGTGCCAGCAGCATTCGACGGGGGGACTACGAGCAGTACTTC	CASSIRRGDYEQYF	TRBV6-5	TRBD2	TRBJ2-7	once
TGTGCCAGCAATCGAGGCTTCGGGTACAATGAGCAGTTCTTC	CASNRGFGYNEQFF	TRBV28	.	TRBJ2-1	.
TGCGCCAGCAGCGCACGCCCCTCCGGGACAGGGGGAGTAGCTTTCTTT	CASSARPSGTGGVAFF	TRBV4-1	TRBD1	TRBJ1-1	.
TGCGCCAGCAGCCAAGTAAGCGGCTATGGCTACACCTTC	CASSQVSGYGYTF	TRBV4-3	.	TRBJ1-2	few
TGTGCCAGCAGCCAGACCAGATACGAGCAGTACTTC	CASSQTRYEQYF	TRBV6-2/TRBV6-3	.	TRBJ2-7	few
TGTGCCAGCCGCCGGGGGAGTGTCTCTTCGGAGACCCAGTACTTC	CASRRGSVSSETQYF	TRBV7-9	.	TRBJ2-5	few
TGCGCCAGCAGCCCGCAGCCTCTCCCCAATGAGCAGTTCTTC	CASSPQPLPNEQFF	TRBV5-1	.	TRBJ2-1	.
TGTGCCAGCAGCGGACCCGAGAAGCAAGAGACCCAGTACTTC	CASSGPEKQETQYF	TRBV5-5	.	TRBJ2-5	few
TGTGCCAGCAGTCCCTGGAATCAGCCCCAGCATTTT	CASSPWNQPQHF	TRBV12-3/TRBV12-4	.	TRBJ1-5	.